Listed below are T cell receptor beta chains from one sample, sequenced in a study of T cell responses to AZD1222 COVID-19 vaccine. The protocol was immunoSEQ multiplex PCR, while the TCRdb copy is restricted to in-frame clones and leaves out a portion. The sample comprises about 100,000 clones, approximately 90% of which are singletons, and roughly 15% rests with the top ten. This sample comprised peripheral blood, obtained on day 0 of AZD1222 vaccination. These receptors were collected from an adult in good health. CDR3s include the opening cysteine and the closing phenylalanine or tryptophan. A D gene is named only where the DNA matches it firmly.

V gene: TRBV4-3
J gene: TRBJ1-1
D gene: -
CDR3 DNA: TGCGCCAGCAGCCCCGAGGTTACTAGTACGGACACTGAAGCTTTCTTT
CDR3 protein: CASSPEVTSTDTEAFF

V gene: TRBV19
J gene: TRBJ2-7
D gene: -
CDR3 DNA: TGTGCCAGTAGTATGGTTCTGGGCCCCCGTGGCGAGCAGTACTTC
CDR3 protein: CASSMVLGPRGEQYF

V gene: TRBV5-6
J gene: TRBJ1-4
D gene: -
CDR3 DNA: TGTGCCAGCAGCTTACAGGGTTTGATCGGAAGAAAACTGTTTTTT
CDR3 protein: CASSLQGLIGRKLFF

V gene: TRBV5-1
J gene: TRBJ2-5
D gene: TRBD2
CDR3 DNA: TGCGCCAGCAGCTCCGTGGGCGGGAGGGCGGAGACCCAGTACTTC
CDR3 protein: CASSSVGGRAETQYF

V gene: TRBV6-2/TRBV6-3
J gene: TRBJ1-4
D gene: -
CDR3 DNA: -
CDR3 protein: CASSYFFGTGASF

V gene: TRBV6-5
J gene: TRBJ2-1
D gene: -
CDR3 DNA: TGTGCCAGCAGTTACGCCCCAAGCTCCTACAATGAGCAGTTCTTC
CDR3 protein: CASSYAPSSYNEQFF

V gene: TRBV24-1
J gene: TRBJ1-4
D gene: -
CDR3 DNA: TGTGCCACCAGTGGTTCGGGGGGTGATGAAAAACTGTTTTTT
CDR3 protein: CATSGSGGDEKLFF

V gene: TRBV10-3
J gene: TRBJ1-5
D gene: -
CDR3 DNA: TGTGCCATCGGGGACGGTAGCAATCAGCCCCAGCATTTT
CDR3 protein: CAIGDGSNQPQHF

V gene: TRBV9
J gene: TRBJ1-4
D gene: -
CDR3 DNA: TGTGCCAGCAGCGTAGAGCAGGGCACCACGGAAAAACTGTTTTTT
CDR3 protein: CASSVEQGTTEKLFF

V gene: TRBV6-2/TRBV6-3
J gene: TRBJ2-2
D gene: -
CDR3 DNA: TGTGCCAGCAGCCGGACAGCCTCAACCTACCTAGCCGGGGAGCTGTTTTTT
CDR3 protein: CASSRTASTYLAGELFF

V gene: TRBV7-8
J gene: TRBJ1-3
D gene: -
CDR3 DNA: TGTGCCAGCAGGGACAAGTCTTACTCTGGAAACACCATATATTTT
CDR3 protein: CASRDKSYSGNTIYF

V gene: TRBV19
J gene: TRBJ1-3
D gene: -
CDR3 DNA: TGTGCCAGTAGCAACACTGGCTCTGGAAACACCATATATTTT
CDR3 protein: CASSNTGSGNTIYF

V gene: TRBV21-1
J gene: TRBJ1-2
D gene: -
CDR3 DNA: TGTGCCAGGCCGGGATCCAGGGGCAGAGGACGCTATGGCTACACCTTC
CDR3 protein: CARPGSRGRGRYGYTF

V gene: TRBV29-1
J gene: TRBJ1-4
D gene: -
CDR3 DNA: TGCAGCGTTGAAGAATCTTGGGATAAACTGTTTTTT
CDR3 protein: CSVEESWDKLFF

V gene: TRBV10-3
J gene: TRBJ1-1
D gene: -
CDR3 DNA: TGTGCCATCAGTGAGTCCGGAGTAATTGAAGCTTTCTTT
CDR3 protein: CAISESGVIEAFF

V gene: TRBV6-5
J gene: TRBJ1-2
D gene: -
CDR3 DNA: TGTGCCAGCAGCGGGATGGCGGTAGAGAGTGGCTACACCTTC
CDR3 protein: CASSGMAVESGYTF